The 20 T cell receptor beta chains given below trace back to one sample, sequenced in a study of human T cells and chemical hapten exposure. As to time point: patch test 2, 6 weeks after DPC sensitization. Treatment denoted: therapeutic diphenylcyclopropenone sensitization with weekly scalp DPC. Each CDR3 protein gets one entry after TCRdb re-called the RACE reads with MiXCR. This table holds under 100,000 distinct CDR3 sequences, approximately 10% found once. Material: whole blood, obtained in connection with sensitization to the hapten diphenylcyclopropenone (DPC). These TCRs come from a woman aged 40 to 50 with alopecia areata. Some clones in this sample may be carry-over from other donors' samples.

CDR3 coding DNA: TGTGCCAGCAGGTACAGGGGCGCCGATCAGCCCCAGCATTTT. This translates into CASRYRGADQPQHF. V and J are TRBV2 and TRBJ1-5; 7 nucleotides align to TRBD1. The CDR3 sequence is 14 residues long. CDR1 SNHLY and CDR2 FYNNEI come from the germline V gene. V lost 6 bases, J lost 5 bases, and 7 bases stayed unmatched.

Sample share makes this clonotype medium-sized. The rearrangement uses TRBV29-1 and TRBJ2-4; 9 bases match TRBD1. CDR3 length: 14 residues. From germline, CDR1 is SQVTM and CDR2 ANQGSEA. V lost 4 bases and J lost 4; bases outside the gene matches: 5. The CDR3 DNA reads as TGCAGCGTTGGGACCGGGACAGGGAAAAACATTCAGTACTTC. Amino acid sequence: CSVGTGTGKNIQYF.

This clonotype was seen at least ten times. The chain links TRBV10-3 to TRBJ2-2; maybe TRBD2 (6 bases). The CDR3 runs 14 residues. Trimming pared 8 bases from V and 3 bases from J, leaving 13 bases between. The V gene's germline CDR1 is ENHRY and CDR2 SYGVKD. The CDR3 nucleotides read TGTGCCATCGGTCCGGGGGAGGACACCGGGGAGCTGTTTTTT. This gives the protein CAIGPGEDTGELFF.

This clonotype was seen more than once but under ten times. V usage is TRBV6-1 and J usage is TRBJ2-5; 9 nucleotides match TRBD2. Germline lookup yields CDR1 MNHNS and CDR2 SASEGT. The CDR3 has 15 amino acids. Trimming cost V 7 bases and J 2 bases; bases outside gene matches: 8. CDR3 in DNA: TGTGCCAGCAAACTGAGCGGGGGGCGGCAAGAGACCCAGTACTTC. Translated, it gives CASKLSGGRQETQYF.

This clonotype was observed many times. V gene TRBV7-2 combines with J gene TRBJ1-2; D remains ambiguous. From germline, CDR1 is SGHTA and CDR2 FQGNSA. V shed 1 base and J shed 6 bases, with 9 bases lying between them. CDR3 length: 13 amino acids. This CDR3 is CASSLDSRDGYTF. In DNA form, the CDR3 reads TGTGCCAGCAGCTTAGACAGTAGAGATGGCTACACCTTC.

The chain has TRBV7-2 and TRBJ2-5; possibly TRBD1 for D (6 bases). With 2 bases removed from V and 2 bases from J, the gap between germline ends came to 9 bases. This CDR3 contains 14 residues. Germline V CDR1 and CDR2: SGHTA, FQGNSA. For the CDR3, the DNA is TGTGCCAGCAGCTTACGGACAGAACAAGAGACCCAGTACTTC. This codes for CASSLRTEQETQYF. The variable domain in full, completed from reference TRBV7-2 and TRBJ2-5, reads GAGVSQSPSNKVTEKGKDVELRCDPISGHTALYWYRQSLGQGLEFLIYFQGNSAPDKSGLPSDRFSAERTGGSVSTLTIQRTQQEDSAVYLCASSLRTEQETQYFGPGTRLLVL.

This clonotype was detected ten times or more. The CDR3 DNA sequence: TGTGCCAGCACCACCCCCCCGTACGAGCAGTACTTC. Its translation: CASTTPPYEQYF. The rearrangement joins TRBV12-3 or TRBV12-4 to TRBJ2-7, with no clear D. This CDR3 region has 12 residues. With 7 bases removed from V and 4 bases from J, the gap between germline ends came to 11 bases.

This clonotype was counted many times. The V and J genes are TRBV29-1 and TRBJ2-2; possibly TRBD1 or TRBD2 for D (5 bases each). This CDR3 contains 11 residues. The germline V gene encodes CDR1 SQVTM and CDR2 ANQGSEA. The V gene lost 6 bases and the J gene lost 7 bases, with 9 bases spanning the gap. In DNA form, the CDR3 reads TGCAGCGTGGGGGACGGCGGGGAGCTGTTTTTT. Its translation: CSVGDGGELFF.

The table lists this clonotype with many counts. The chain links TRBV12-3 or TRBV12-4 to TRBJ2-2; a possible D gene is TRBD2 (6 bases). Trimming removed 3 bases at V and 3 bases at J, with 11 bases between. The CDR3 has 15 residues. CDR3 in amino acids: CASSFARRDTGELFF. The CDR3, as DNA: TGTGCCAGCAGTTTTGCCAGGAGGGACACCGGGGAGCTGTTTTTT.

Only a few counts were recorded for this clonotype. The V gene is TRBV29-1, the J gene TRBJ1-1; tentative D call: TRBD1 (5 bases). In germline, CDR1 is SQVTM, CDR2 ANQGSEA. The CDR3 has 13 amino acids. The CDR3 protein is CTLAGHQNTEAFF. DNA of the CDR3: TGCACCCTTGCGGGGCACCAGAACACTGAAGCTTTCTTT.

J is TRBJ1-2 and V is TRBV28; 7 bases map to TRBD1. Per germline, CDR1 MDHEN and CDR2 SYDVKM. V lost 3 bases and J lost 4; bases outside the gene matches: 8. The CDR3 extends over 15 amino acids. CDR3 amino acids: CASSLGGGVGYGYTF. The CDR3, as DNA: TGTGCCAGCAGTTTGGGAGGGGGCGTTGGCTATGGCTACACCTTC.

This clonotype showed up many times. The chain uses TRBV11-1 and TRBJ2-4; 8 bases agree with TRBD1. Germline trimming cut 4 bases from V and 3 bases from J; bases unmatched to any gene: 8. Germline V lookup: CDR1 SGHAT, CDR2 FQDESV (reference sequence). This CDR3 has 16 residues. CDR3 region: CASSYGQGLDKNIQYF. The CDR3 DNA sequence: TGTGCCAGCAGCTATGGACAGGGTCTGGACAAAAACATTCAGTACTTC. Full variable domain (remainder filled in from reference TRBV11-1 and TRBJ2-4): EAEVAQSPRYKITEKSQAVAFWCDPISGHATLYWYRQILGQGPELLVQFQDESVVDDSQLPKDRFSAERLKGVDSTLKIQPAELGDSAMYLCASSYGQGLDKNIQYFGAGTRLSVL.

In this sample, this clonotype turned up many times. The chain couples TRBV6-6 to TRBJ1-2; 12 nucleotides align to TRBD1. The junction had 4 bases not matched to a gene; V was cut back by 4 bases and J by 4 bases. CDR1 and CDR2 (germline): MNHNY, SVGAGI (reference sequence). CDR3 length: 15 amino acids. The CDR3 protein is CASSSRDRGLYGYTF. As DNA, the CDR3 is TGTGCCAGCAGTTCCCGGGACAGGGGGCTCTATGGCTACACCTTC.

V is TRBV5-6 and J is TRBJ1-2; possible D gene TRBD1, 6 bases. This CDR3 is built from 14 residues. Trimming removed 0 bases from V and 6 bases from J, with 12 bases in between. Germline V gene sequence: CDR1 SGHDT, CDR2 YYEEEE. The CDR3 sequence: CASSLATGRDGYTF. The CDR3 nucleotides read TGTGCCAGCAGCTTGGCTACAGGGAGAGATGGCTACACCTTC.

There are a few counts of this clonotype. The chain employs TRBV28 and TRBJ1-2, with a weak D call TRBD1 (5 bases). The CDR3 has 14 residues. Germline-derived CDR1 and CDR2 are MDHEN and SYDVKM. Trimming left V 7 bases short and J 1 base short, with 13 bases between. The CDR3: CASTPGHFNYGYTF. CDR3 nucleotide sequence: TGTGCCAGCACCCCAGGACACTTTAACTATGGCTACACCTTC.

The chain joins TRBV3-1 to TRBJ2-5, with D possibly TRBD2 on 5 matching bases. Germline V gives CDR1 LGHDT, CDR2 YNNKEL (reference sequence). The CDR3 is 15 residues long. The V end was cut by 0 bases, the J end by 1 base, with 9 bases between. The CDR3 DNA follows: TGTGCCAGCAGCCAAGATCGAAGCGGCCAAGAGACCCAGTACTTC. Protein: CASSQDRSGQETQYF.

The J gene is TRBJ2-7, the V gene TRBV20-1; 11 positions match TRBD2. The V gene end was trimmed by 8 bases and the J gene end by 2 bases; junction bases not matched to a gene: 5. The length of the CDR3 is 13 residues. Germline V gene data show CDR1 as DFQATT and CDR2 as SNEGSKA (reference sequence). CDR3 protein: CSTDSGGAYEQYF. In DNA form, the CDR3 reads TGCAGTACGGATAGCGGGGGGGCCTACGAGCAGTACTTC.

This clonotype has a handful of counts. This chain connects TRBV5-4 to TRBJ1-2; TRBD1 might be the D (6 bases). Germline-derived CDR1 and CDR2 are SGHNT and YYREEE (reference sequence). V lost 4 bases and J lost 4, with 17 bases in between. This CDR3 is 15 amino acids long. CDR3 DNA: TGTGCCAGCAGCGGTACCAGGGGAAGTAGCTATGGCTACACCTTC. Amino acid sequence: CASSGTRGSSYGYTF.

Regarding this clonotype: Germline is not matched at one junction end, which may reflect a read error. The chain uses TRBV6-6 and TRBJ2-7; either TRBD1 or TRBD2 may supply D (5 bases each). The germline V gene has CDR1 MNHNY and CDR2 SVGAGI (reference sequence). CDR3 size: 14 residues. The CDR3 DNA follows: TGTGCCAGCAGTTACTCGAGGGGACCCTACGAGCAGTGCTTC. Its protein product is CASSYSRGPYEQCF.

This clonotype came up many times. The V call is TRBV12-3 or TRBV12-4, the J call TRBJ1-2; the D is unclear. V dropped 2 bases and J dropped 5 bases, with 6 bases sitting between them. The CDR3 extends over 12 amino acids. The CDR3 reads CASSLKGYGYTF. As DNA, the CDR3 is TGTGCCAGCAGTTTAAAAGGATATGGCTACACCTTC.